Shown below are 24 T cell receptor beta chains from a single sample sequenced in a study of T cells in Graves' hyperthyroidism and ophthalmopathy. From RNA transcripts, TCR beta CDR3 regions were amplified. HTBI primers drove first-round RT-PCR of the TCR CDR3. From the multiplex PCR reads, TCRdb called clonotypes with MiXCR, one entry per CDR3 protein. The sample consists of hundreds of thousands of distinct CDR3 sequences, less than 20% of them appearing once. The source material was blood. Source of these receptors: a woman between 18 and 29 years old with Graves' hyperthyroidism.

This sequence joins TRBV30 and TRBJ2-1; D call uncertain. CDR3 length equals 13 residues. The V gene lost 0 bases and the J gene lost 5 bases, with 8 bases spanning the gap. Germline CDR1 and CDR2: GTSNPN and SVGIG (reference sequence). CDR3 bases: TGTGCCTGGAGTGTAAGGATTGACAATGAGCAGTTCTTC. It encodes CAWSVRIDNEQFF. Using reference TRBV30 and TRBJ2-1 for the parts outside the CDR3, the full variable domain is SQTIHQWPATLVQPVGSPLSLECTVEGTSNPNLYWYRQAAGRGLQLLFYSVGIGQISSEVPQNLSASRPQDRQFILSSKKLLLSDSGFYLCAWSVRIDNEQFFGPGTRLTVL.

This clonotype was seen at least ten times. The rearrangement links TRBV25-1 to TRBJ2-7, with a weak D call TRBD2 (5 bases). V lost 0 bases and J lost 0, with 12 bases in between. Germline V lookup: CDR1 MGHDK, CDR2 SYGVNS. The CDR3 is 16 amino acids. This CDR3 reads CASSEYPDYNSYEQYF. Here the CDR3 DNA reads TGTGCCAGCAGTGAATACCCTGACTACAACTCCTACGAGCAGTACTTC.

The chain recombines TRBV29-1 with TRBJ2-3, with 8 bases identical to TRBD2. J lost 1 base, V lost 1 base, and 1 base had no gene match. There are 14 residues in the CDR3. Germline V gene sequence: CDR1 SQVTM, CDR2 ANQGSEA. This chain's CDR3 is CSVEAGGGTDTQYF. In nucleotides, the CDR3 is TGCAGCGTTGAAGCGGGGGGGGGCACAGATACGCAGTATTTT.

This clonotype was detected ten times or more. The chain joins TRBV6-1 to TRBJ1-2; 11 nucleotides align to TRBD1. V shed 5 bases, J shed 8 bases, and the junction held 7 bases outside the gene matches. Per germline, CDR1 MNHNS and CDR2 SASEGT. This CDR3 contains 14 residues. Here the CDR3 DNA reads TGTGCCAGCAGTACTCCCGGACAGGGGGCGGGCTACACCTTC. Translation: CASSTPGQGAGYTF.

This chain joins TRBV20-1 and TRBJ1-5; D is perhaps TRBD1 (6 bases). Trimming stripped 5 bases from V and 4 bases from J, with 18 bases between. Germline V gene sequence: CDR1 DFQATT, CDR2 SNEGSKA (reference sequence). The CDR3 has 15 residues. CDR3 nucleotides: TGCAGTGCTCACAGGGAGCCCGGTCGGAATCAGCCCCAGCATTTT. Protein: CSAHREPGRNQPQHF.

This clonotype was seen repeatedly, ten times or more. CDR3 in DNA: TGTGCCAGCAGTTACAGGGCTAGCGGGAGGCTGGAGCAGTACTTC. It codes for CASSYRASGRLEQYF. This sequence joins TRBV6-5 and TRBJ2-7; 11 nucleotides line up with TRBD2. V was pared by 2 bases and J by 7 bases, with 7 bases of the junction left unmatched. The CDR3 consists of 15 residues. Germline lookup yields CDR1 MNHEY and CDR2 SVGAGI.

This sequence joins TRBV15 and TRBJ2-2, with D perhaps matching TRBD2 (6 bases). The CDR3 consists of 14 residues. The V end lost 3 bases, the J end lost 4 bases, and 9 bases lay between the germline ends. Germline V CDR1 and CDR2: LNHNV, YYDKDF (reference sequence). This CDR3 is CATSRLGGTGELFF. The CDR3 coding sequence is TGTGCCACCAGCAGGCTCGGGGGCACCGGGGAGCTGTTTTTT. The variable domain in full, completed from reference TRBV15 and TRBJ2-2, reads DAMVIQNPRYQVTQFGKPVTLSCSQTLNHNVMYWYQQKSSQAPKLLFHYYDKDFNNEADTPDNFQSRRPNTSFCFLDIRSPGLGDTAMYLCATSRLGGTGELFFGEGSRLTVL.

Many counts were recorded for this clonotype. This chain joins TRBV5-1 and TRBJ2-2, with TRBD1 matching 8 bases. Germline assignment: CDR1 SGHRS and CDR2 YFSETQ. This CDR3 is built from 17 residues. The ends lost 4 bases at V and 1 base at J; junction bases unmatched: 9. The CDR3 reads CASSRTGGTLNTGELFF. In DNA, the CDR3 is TGCGCCAGCAGCCGAACAGGGGGAACCTTGAACACCGGGGAGCTGTTTTTT.

This clonotype was found many times. The gene calls are TRBV2 and TRBJ2-5; 7 nucleotides match TRBD1. The CDR3 contains 14 residues. Trimming cost V 5 bases and J 1 base; bases outside gene matches: 4. Per germline, CDR1 SNHLY and CDR2 FYNNEI. The CDR3 region is CASSLYRGQETQYF. The DNA of the CDR3 is TGTGCCAGCAGTTTGTACAGGGGCCAAGAGACCCAGTACTTC.

This clonotype has ten or more counts. V is TRBV27 and J is TRBJ2-7, with TRBD1 matching over 9 bases. Germline CDR1 reads MNHEY; CDR2 reads SMNVEV (reference sequence). This CDR3 has 15 residues. The ends lost 5 bases at V and 1 base at J; junction bases unmatched: 6. Here the CDR3 reads CASSPGTGTSYEQYF. CDR3 nucleotides: TGTGCCAGCAGTCCAGGGACAGGGACTTCCTACGAGCAGTACTTC.

There are many counts of this clonotype. The gene calls are TRBV6-5 and TRBJ1-2; D gene unclear. V was clipped by 2 bases and J by 5 bases, with 12 bases between them. The CDR3 contains 14 residues. CDR1 and CDR2 (germline): MNHEY, SVGAGI. CDR3 sequence (DNA): TGTGCCAGCAGTTACGGGGTCCTCAATTATGGCTACACCTTC. It translates to CASSYGVLNYGYTF.

The chain recombines TRBV5-1 with TRBJ2-7; D remains unclear. V was shortened by 4 bases and J by 2 bases, with 19 bases between the two germline ends. This CDR3 has 16 amino acids. CDR1 and CDR2 (germline): SGHRS, YFSETQ. The CDR3 sequence is CASSTSEIQVPYEQYF. Here the CDR3 DNA reads TGCGCCAGCAGCACGAGCGAGATCCAGGTCCCCTACGAGCAGTACTTC.

About this clonotype itself: A much larger clone sits a single nucleotide away, making a read error possible. The chain recombines TRBV6-2 or TRBV6-3 with TRBJ2-3; D is undetermined. This CDR3 region has 15 residues. Germline V gene lookup returns CDR1 MNHEY and CDR2 SVGEGT. V was clipped by 6 bases and J by 3 bases, with 16 bases between them. The CDR3 DNA follows: TGTGCCAGCAGCTCCCTCTGGAGAGAAACAGATACGCAGTATTTT. Translation: CASSSLWRETDTQYF.

This clonotype was detected ten times or more. V gene TRBV20-1 combines with J gene TRBJ2-7, with TRBD1 matching over 7 bases. CDR1 and CDR2 from the germline V gene are DFQATT and SNEGSKA (reference sequence). There are 14 residues in the CDR3. The V segment lost 1 base and the J segment 4 bases; nucleotides outside the gene matches: 7. As DNA, the CDR3 is TGCAGTGCTAGAGTTCCCCGGGACAGATACGAGCAGTACTTC. It specifies CSARVPRDRYEQYF.

Only a few counts were recorded for this clonotype. This chain uses TRBV20-1 with TRBJ1-4; 10 positions match TRBD1. Germline loops: CDR1 DFQATT, CDR2 SNEGSKA (reference sequence). This CDR3 has 13 residues. V lost 7 bases to trimming and J lost 6 bases; unmatched junction nucleotides: 5. In nucleotides, the CDR3 is TGCAGTGTCTCCGGGACAGGGGATGAAAAACTGTTTTTT. Translating it yields CSVSGTGDEKLFF.

This clonotype was counted at least ten times. This chain links TRBV5-5 with TRBJ2-7, with 7 bases that match TRBD2. Per the germline V gene, CDR1 is SGHKS and CDR2 is YYEKEE (reference sequence). This CDR3 region has 16 residues. V was clipped by 4 bases and J by 1 base; unmatched bases: 11. The CDR3 protein is CASSQARSGTSYEQYF. The CDR3 DNA sequence: TGTGCCAGCAGCCAAGCGCGGAGCGGGACTTCCTACGAGCAGTACTTC.

The rearrangement uses TRBV28 and TRBJ2-7, with 10 bases matching TRBD2. This CDR3 has 14 residues. V shed 5 bases, J shed 4 bases, and the junction held 5 bases outside the gene matches. The germline gives CDR1 MDHEN, CDR2 SYDVKM. CDR3 in DNA: TGTGCCAGCAGTGAAAGCGGGAGGGGGTACGAGCAGTACTTC. This codes for CASSESGRGYEQYF.

The table lists this clonotype with many counts. The V call is TRBV3-1, the J call TRBJ2-1; 9 bases map to TRBD2. This CDR3 spans 16 amino acids. Per germline, CDR1 LGHDT and CDR2 YNNKEL (reference sequence). Losses at the gene ends were 5 bases for V and 4 bases for J; bases not matched to a gene: 9. CDR3 loop: CASSSRLAVLYNEQFF. The CDR3 bases are TGTGCCAGCAGCTCCCGACTAGCGGTTCTTTACAATGAGCAGTTCTTC.

This clonotype was seen repeatedly, ten times or more. The V call is TRBV30, the J call TRBJ2-5, with 10 bases lining up with TRBD2. Germline V gene data show CDR1 as GTSNPN and CDR2 as SVGIG (reference sequence). J lost 5 bases, V lost 1 base, and 1 base had no gene match. This CDR3 is built from 13 residues. The CDR3 is CAWSALAGETQYF. CDR3 DNA sequence: TGTGCCTGGAGTGCACTAGCGGGGGAGACCCAGTACTTC.

V usage is TRBV7-2 and J usage is TRBJ1-1; D ambiguous. The germline CDR1 and CDR2 sequences are SGHTA and FQGNSA. V was cut by 1 base and J by 2 bases, with 11 bases left in between. This CDR3 region has 15 residues. The CDR3 loop reads CASSLEPQPNTEAFF. The CDR3 DNA is TGTGCCAGCAGCTTAGAACCCCAACCAAACACTGAAGCTTTCTTT.

This clonotype was detected many times. J is TRBJ2-3 and V is TRBV11-3; no definite D call. CDR3 length equals 16 residues. The germline gives CDR1 SGHNT, CDR2 YENEEA. The V end was cut by 3 bases, the J end by 5 bases, with 18 bases between. As DNA, the CDR3 is TGTGCCAGCAGCTTGGTGTGCCTAGGTGTTCGAGATACGCAGTATTTT. This sequence encodes CASSLVCLGVRDTQYF.

V usage is TRBV7-2 and J usage is TRBJ2-1; no definite D call. With 4 bases removed from V and 0 bases from J, the gap between germline ends came to 13 bases. The germline CDR1 and CDR2 sequences are SGHTA and FQGNSA. The CDR3 is made up of 16 amino acids. CDR3 amino acids: CASSSHMKSSYNEQFF. In DNA form, the CDR3 reads TGTGCCAGCAGCTCCCACATGAAGAGCTCCTACAATGAGCAGTTCTTC.

This clonotype was observed many times. V gene TRBV7-3 combines with J gene TRBJ2-2; D uncertain. Germline assignment: CDR1 SGHTA and CDR2 FQGTGA. V lost 2 bases and J lost 7, with 8 bases in between. CDR3 size: 13 residues. CDR3: CASSLGPLGELFF. The CDR3 region has the DNA TGTGCCAGCAGCTTAGGACCTCTCGGGGAGCTGTTTTTT.

Of note for this clonotype: In this CDR3 the conserved last residue, phenylalanine or tryptophan, is missing, so a read error is likely. V gene TRBV6-1 combines with J gene TRBJ1-2; D is ambiguous. Trimming left V 6 bases short and J 8 bases short, with 19 bases between. Germline CDR1 is MNHNS and CDR2 is SASEGT. The CDR3 contains 14 residues. The CDR3 spells CASSPSGEERGYTL. The CDR3 region has the DNA TGTGCCAGCAGCCCGAGCGGAGAAGAACGAGGCTACACCCTC.